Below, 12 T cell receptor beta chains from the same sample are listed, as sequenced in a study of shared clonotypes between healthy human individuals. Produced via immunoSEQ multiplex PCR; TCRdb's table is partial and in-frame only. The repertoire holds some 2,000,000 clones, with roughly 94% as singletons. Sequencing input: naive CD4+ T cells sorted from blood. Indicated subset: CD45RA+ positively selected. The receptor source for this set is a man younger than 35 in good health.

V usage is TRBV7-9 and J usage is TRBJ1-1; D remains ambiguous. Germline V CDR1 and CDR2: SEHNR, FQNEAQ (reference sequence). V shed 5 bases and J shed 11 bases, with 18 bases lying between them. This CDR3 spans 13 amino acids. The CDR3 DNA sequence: TGTGCCAGCAGCACATCGGCCAGTCTCGGGGCTTTCTTT. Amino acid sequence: CASSTSASLGAFF.

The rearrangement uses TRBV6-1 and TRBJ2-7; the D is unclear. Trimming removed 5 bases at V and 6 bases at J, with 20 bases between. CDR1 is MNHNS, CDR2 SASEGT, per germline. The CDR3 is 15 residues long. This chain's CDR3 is CASSTSRPPGGEQYF. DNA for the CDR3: TGTGCCAGCAGTACATCCCGTCCCCCGGGTGGCGAGCAGTACTTC.

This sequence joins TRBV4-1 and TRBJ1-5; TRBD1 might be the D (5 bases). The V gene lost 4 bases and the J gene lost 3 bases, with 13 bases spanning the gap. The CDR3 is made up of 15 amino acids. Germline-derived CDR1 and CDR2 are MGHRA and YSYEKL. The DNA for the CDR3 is TGCGCCAGCAGCCCAGTGGCGACAGACAATCAGCCCCAGCATTTT. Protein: CASSPVATDNQPQHF.

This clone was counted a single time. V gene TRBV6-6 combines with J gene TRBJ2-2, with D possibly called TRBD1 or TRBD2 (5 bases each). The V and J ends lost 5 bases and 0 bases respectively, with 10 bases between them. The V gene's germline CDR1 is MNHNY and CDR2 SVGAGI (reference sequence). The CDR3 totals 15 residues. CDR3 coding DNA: TGTGCCAGCAGTACCGGGACGACGAACACCGGGGAGCTGTTTTTT. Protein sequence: CASSTGTTNTGELFF.

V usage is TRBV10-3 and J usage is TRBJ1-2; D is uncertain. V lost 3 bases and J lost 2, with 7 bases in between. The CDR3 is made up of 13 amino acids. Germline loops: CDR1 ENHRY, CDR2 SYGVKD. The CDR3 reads CAISDSQNYGYTF. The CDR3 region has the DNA TGTGCCATCAGTGATTCACAGAACTATGGCTACACCTTC.

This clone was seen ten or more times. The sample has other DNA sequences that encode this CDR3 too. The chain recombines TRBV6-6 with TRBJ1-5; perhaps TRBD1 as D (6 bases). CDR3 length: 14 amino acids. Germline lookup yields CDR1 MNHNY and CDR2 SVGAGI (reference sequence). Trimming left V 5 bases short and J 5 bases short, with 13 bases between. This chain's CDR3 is CASSVRDTYQPQHF. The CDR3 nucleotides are TGTGCCAGCAGTGTCCGGGACACCTATCAGCCCCAGCATTTT.

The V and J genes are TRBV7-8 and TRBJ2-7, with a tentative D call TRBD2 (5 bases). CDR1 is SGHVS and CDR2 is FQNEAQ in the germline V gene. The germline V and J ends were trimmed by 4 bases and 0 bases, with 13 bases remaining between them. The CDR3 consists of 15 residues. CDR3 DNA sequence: TGTGCCAGCAGCTCCTCGGTGGGGAGCTCCTACGAGCAGTACTTC. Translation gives CASSSSVGSSYEQYF.

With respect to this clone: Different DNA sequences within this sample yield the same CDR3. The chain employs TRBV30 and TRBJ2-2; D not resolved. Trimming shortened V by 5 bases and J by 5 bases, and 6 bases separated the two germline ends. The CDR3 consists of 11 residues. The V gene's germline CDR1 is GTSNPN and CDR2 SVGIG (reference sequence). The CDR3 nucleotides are TGTGCCTGGGGTAGGACCGGGGAGCTGTTTTTT. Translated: CAWGRTGELFF.

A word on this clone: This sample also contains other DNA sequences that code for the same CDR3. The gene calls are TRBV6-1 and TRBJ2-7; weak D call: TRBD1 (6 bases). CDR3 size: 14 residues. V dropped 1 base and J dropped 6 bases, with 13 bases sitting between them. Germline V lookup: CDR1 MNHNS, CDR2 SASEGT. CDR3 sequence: CASSEGGTWGEQYF. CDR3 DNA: TGTGCCAGCAGTGAAGGTGGGACATGGGGCGAGCAGTACTTC.

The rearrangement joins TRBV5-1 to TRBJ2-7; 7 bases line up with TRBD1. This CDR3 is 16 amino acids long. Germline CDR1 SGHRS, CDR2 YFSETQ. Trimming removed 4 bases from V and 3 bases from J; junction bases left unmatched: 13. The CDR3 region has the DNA TGCGCCAGCAGCCTGGGGGACAGCCCTTATATCTACGAGCAGTACTTC. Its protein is CASSLGDSPYIYEQYF.

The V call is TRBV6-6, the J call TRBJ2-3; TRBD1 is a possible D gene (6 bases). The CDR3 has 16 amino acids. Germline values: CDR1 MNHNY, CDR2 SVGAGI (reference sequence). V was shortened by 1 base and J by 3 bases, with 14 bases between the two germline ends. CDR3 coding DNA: TGTGCCAGCAGTTACTTAGGGGGATCAGGTACAGATACGCAGTATTTT. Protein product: CASSYLGGSGTDTQYF.

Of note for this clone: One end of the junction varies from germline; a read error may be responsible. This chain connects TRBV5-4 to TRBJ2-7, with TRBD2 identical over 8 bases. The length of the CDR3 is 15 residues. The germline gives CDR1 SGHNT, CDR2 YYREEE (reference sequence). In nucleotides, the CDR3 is TGCGCCAGCAGCTTGGCCGTCGACACCGGGAGGGAAAGGTACTTC. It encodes CASSLAVDTGRERYF.